This TCR beta chain was recorded in a study of early T cells in non-severe SARS-CoV-2 infection. Study context: Sequenced material consisted of bulk RNA (from unsorted whole blood), and chains were unpaired.

Individually, cDNA molecules had unique molecular identifiers attached to them. TCRdb re-called the 5' RACE reads with MiXCR, one entry per CDR3 protein. The sample lists over 50,000 distinct CDR3 sequences, about 9.9% seen once, with roughly 1.2% in the top ten. The CDR3 loop spans 12 amino acids. V shed 3 bases and J shed 7 bases, with 10 bases lying between them. Germline loops: CDR1 DFQATT, CDR2 SNEGSKA (reference sequence). This clonotype was detected ten times or more. The TCR originated in an adult who was a healthcare worker with PCR-confirmed SARS-CoV-2 infection or an uninfected control (not recorded which). The sample consisted of whole blood. The gene calls are TRBV20-1 and TRBJ2-1; D is unresolved. Written as DNA, the CDR3 is TGCAGTGCTAGCGGCCCCCGGAATGAGCAGTTCTTC. Its protein is CSASGPRNEQFF.